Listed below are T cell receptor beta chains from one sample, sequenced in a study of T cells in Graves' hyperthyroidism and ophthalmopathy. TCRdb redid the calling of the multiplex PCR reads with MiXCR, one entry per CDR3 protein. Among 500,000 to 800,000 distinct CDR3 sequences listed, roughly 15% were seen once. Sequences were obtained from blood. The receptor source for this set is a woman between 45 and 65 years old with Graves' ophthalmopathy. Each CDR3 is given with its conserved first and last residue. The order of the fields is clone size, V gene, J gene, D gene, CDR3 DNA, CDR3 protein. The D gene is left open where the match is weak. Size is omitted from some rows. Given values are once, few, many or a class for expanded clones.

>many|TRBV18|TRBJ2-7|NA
TGTGCCAGCTCCTTTGCGGGGTCCTACGAGCAGTACTTC
CASSFAGSYEQYF
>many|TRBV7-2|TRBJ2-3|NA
TGTGCCAGCAGCTTAAGGGGACACCCCACAGATACGCAGTATTTT
CASSLRGHPTDTQYF
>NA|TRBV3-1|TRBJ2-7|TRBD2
TGTGCCAGCAGCCAAGGTGGAACGGGAGGACAATACGAGCAGTACTTC
CASSQGGTGGQYEQYF
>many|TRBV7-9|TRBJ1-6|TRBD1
TGTGCCAGCAGCTTAGGTGACAGGGGAGCTTTGTCCCTCCACTTT
CASSLGDRGALSLHF
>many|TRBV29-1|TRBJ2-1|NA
TGCAGCGTTGAGCGTCTAGCAGTGAGGAATGAGCAGTTCTTC
CSVERLAVRNEQFF
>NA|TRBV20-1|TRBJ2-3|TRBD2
TGCAGTGCAATCAGCGGGAGGACTAGCACAGATACGCAGTATTTT
CSAISGRTSTDTQYF
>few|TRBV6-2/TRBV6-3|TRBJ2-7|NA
TGTGCCAGCAGCGACAGTCTCTCCTACGAGCAGTACTTC
CASSDSLSYEQYF
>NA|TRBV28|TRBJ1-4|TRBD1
TGTGCCAGCAGTGAGGGGGCTGGGAATGAAAAACTGTTTTTT
CASSEGAGNEKLFF
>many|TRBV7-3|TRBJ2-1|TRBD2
TGTGCCAGCAGCTATAGCGGGAGGACTGGGAATGAGCAGTTCTTC
CASSYSGRTGNEQFF
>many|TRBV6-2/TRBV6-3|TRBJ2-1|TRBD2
TGTGCCAGCACCATAACCGGACTAGCGGGAAGGGTTGGTGAGCAGTTCTTC
CASTITGLAGRVGEQFF
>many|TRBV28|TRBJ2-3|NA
TGTGCCAGCAGTCAAAGGGACTTCCTCACAGATACGCAGTATTTT
CASSQRDFLTDTQYF
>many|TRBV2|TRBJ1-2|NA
TGTGCCAGCAGGCAGACGTTAGCTAACTATGGCTACACCTTC
CASRQTLANYGYTF
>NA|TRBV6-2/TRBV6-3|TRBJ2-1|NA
TGTGCCAGCAGTTACTCCGTTACTTCGGCCTACAATGAGCAGTTCTTC
CASSYSVTSAYNEQFF
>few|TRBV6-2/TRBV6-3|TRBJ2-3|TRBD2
TGTGCCAGCAACCTACCGGGACTAGATGGGCAGTATTTT
CASNLPGLDGQYF
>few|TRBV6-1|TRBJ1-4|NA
TGTGCCAGCACGGCCAGCACTAATGAAAAACTGTTTTTT
CASTASTNEKLFF
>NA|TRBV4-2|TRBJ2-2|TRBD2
TGTGCCAGCAGCCAATTAGTAGCGGGAAGGAACACCGGGGAGCTGTTTTTT
CASSQLVAGRNTGELFF
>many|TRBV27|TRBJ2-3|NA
TGTGCCAGCAGTTTACGTAGACTTACAGATACGCAGTATTTT
CASSLRRLTDTQYF
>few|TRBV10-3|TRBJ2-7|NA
TGTGCCATCAGTGAGAGTGCCTACGAGCAGTACTTC
CAISESAYEQYF